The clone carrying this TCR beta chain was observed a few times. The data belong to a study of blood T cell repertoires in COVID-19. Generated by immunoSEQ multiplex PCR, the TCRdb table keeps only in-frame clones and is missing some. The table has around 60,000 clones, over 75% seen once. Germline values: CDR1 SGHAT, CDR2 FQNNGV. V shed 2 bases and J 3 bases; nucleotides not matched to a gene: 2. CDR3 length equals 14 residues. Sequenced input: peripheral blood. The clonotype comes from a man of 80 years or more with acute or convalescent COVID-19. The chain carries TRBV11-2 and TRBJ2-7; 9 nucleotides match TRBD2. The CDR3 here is CASSLISGGYEQYF. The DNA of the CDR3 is TGTGCCAGCAGCTTAATTAGCGGGGGCTACGAGCAGTACTTC.